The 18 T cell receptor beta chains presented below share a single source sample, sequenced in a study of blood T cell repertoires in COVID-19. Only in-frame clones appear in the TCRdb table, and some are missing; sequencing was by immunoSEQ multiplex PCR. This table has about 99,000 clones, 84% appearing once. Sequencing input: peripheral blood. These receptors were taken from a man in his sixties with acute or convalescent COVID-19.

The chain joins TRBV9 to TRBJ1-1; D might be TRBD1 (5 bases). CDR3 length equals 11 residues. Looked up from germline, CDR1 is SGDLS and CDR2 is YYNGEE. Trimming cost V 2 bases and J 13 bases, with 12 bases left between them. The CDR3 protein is CASSVLTRVFF. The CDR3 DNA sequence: TGTGCCAGCAGCGTTCTCACCAGGGTTTTCTTT.

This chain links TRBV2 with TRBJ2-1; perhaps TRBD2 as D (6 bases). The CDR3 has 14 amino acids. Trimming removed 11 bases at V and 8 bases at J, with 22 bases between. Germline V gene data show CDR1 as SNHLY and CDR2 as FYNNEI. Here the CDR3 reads CARGWAGFDDEQFF. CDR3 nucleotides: TGTGCCCGCGGCTGGGCGGGATTTGATGATGAGCAGTTCTTC.

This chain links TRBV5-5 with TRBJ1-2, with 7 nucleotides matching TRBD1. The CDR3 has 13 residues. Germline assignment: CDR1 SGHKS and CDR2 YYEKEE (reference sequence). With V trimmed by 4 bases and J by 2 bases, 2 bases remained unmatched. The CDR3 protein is CASSIQGNYGYTF. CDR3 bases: TGTGCCAGCAGCATACAGGGGAACTATGGCTACACCTTC.

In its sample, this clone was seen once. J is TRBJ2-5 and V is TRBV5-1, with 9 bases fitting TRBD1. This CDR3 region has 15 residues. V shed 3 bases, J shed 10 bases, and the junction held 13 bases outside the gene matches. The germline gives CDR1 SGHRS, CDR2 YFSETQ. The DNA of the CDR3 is TGCGCCAGCAGCTCCCTTACAGGGGGCCGCGGTGGCCAGTACTTC. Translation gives CASSSLTGGRGGQYF.

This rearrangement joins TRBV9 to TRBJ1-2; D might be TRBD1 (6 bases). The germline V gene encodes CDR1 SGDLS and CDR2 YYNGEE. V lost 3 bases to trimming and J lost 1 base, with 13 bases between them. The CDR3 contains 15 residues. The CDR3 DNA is TGTGCCAGCAGCGAGGGGGGAGGGTTTAACTATGGCTACACCTTC. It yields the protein CASSEGGGFNYGYTF. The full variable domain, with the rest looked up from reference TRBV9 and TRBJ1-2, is DSGVTQTPKHLITATGQRVTLRCSPRSGDLSVYWYQQSLDQGLQFLIQYYNGEERAKGNILERFSAQQFPDLHSELNLSSLELGDSALYFCASSEGGGFNYGYTFGSGTRLTVV.

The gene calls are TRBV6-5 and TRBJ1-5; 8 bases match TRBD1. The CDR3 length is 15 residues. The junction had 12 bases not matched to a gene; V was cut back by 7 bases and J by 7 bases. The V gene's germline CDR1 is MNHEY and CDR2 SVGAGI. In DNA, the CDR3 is TGTGCCAGCAAACCGGGACAGGACGCGCGGCAGCCCCAGCATTTT. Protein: CASKPGQDARQPQHF.

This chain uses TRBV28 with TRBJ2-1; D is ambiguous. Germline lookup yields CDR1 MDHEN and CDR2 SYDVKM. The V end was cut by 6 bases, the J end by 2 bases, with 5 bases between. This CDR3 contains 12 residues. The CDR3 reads CASSLTYNEQFF. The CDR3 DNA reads TGTGCCAGCAGCCTAACCTACAATGAGCAGTTCTTC.

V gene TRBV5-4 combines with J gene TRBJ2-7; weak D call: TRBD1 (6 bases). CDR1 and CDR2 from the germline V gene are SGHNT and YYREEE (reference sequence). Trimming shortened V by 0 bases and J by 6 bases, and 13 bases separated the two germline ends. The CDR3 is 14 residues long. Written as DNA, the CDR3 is TGTGCCAGCAGCTTGGGGACAGTACCTGTCGAGCAGTACTTC. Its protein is CASSLGTVPVEQYF.

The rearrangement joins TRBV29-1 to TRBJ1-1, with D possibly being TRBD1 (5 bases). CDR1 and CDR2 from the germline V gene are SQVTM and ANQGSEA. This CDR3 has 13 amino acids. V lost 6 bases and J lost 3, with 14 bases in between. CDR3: CSVRQGRYTEAFF. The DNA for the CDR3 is TGCAGCGTCCGGCAGGGAAGGTACACTGAAGCTTTCTTT.

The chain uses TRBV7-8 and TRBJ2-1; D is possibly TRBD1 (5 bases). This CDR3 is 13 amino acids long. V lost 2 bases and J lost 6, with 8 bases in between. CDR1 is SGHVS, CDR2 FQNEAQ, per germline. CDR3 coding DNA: TGTGCCAGCAGCTTAAGACAGTCCAATGAGCAGTTCTTC. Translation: CASSLRQSNEQFF. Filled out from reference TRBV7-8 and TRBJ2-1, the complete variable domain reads GAGVSQSPRYKVAKRGQDVALRCDPISGHVSLFWYQQALGQGPEFLTYFQNEAQLDKSGLPSDRFFAERPEGSVSTLKIQRTQQEDSAVYLCASSLRQSNEQFFGPGTRLTVL.

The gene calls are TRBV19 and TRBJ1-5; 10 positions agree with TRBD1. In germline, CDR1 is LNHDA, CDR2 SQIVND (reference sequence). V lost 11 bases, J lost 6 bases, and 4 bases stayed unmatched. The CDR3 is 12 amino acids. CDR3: CAARDRGQPQHF. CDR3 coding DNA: TGTGCCGCCCGGGACAGGGGTCAGCCCCAGCATTTT.

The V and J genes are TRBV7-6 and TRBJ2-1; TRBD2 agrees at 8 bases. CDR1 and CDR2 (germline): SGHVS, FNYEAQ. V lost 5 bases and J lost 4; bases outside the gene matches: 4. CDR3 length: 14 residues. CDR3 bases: TGTGCCAGCAGCCCGGGCGGGGGGTACAATGAGCAGTTCTTC. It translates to CASSPGGGYNEQFF.

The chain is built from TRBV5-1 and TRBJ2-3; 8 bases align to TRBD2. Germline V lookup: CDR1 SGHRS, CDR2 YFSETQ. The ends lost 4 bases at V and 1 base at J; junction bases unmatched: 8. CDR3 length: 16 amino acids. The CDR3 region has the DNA TGCGCCAGCAGCCCGGAGCTAGCGGGTGGCACAGATACGCAGTATTTT. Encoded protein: CASSPELAGGTDTQYF.

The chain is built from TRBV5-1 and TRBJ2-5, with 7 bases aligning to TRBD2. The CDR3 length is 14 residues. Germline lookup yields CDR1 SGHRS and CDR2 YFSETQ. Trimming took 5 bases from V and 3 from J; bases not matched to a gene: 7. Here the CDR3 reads CASSVMGGEETQYF. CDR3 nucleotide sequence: TGCGCCAGCAGTGTCATGGGGGGGGAAGAGACCCAGTACTTC.

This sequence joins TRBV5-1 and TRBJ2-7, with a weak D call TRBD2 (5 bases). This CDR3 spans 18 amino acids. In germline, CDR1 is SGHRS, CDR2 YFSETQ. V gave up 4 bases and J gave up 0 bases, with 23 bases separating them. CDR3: CASSLKDWEPLGSYEQYV. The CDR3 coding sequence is TGCGCCAGCAGCCTGAAAGACTGGGAGCCTCTGGGCTCCTACGAGCAGTACGTC.

CDR3 in DNA: TGCGCCAGCAGCCTGGGACAGGGGTTGGATTCACCCCTCCACTTT. Amino acids: CASSLGQGLDSPLHF. The chain joins TRBV5-1 to TRBJ1-6, with TRBD1 matching 10 bases. Germline-derived CDR1 and CDR2 are SGHRS and YFSETQ. This CDR3 is built from 15 residues. V was pared by 4 bases and J by 8 bases, with 6 bases of the junction left unmatched.

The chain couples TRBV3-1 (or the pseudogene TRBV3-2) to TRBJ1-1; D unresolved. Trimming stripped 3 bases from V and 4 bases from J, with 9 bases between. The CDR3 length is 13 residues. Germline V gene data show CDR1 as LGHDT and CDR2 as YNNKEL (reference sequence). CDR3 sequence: CASSQEGVTEAFF. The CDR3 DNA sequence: TGTGCCAGCAGCCAGGAGGGTGTCACTGAAGCTTTCTTT.

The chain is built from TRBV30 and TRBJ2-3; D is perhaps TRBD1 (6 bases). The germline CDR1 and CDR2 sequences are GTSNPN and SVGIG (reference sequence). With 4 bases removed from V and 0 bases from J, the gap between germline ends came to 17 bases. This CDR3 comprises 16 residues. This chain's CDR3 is CAWTPGNRASTDTQYF. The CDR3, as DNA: TGTGCCTGGACCCCAGGAAACAGGGCTAGCACAGATACGCAGTATTTT.